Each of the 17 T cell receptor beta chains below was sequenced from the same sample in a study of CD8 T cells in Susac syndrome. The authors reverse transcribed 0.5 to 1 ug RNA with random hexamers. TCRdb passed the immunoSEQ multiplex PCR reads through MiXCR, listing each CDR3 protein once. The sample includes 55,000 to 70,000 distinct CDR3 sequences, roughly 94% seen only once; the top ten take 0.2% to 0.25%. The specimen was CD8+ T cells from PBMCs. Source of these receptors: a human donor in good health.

CDR3 amino acids: CASSSGQLMSNTEAFF. In nucleotides, the CDR3 is TGTGCCAGCAGCTCGGGACAGCTGATGTCGAACACTGAAGCTTTCTTT. The chain carries TRBV7-9 and TRBJ1-1; 7 bases align to TRBD1. The CDR3 is made up of 16 amino acids. V gave up 4 bases and J gave up 1 base; unmatched junction bases: 9. The V gene's germline CDR1 is SEHNR and CDR2 FQNEAQ (reference sequence).

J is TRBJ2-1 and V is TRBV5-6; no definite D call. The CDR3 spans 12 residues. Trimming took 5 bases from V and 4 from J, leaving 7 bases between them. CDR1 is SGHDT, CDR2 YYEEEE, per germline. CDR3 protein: CASSRAYNEQFF. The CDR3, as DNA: TGTGCCAGCAGTCGGGCTTACAATGAGCAGTTCTTC.

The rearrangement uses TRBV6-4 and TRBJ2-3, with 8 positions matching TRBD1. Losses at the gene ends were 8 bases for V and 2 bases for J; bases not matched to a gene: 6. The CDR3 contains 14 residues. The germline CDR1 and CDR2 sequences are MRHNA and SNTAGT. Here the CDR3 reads CASSRQGLTDTQYF. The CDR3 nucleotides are TGTGCCAGCTCCAGACAGGGGCTCACAGATACGCAGTATTTT.

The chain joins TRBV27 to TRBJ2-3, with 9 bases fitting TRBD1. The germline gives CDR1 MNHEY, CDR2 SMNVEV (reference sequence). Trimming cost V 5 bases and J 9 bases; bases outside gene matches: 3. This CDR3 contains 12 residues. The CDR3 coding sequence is TGTGCCAGCAGTACTACAGGGGGCACGCAGTATTTT. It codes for CASSTTGGTQYF.

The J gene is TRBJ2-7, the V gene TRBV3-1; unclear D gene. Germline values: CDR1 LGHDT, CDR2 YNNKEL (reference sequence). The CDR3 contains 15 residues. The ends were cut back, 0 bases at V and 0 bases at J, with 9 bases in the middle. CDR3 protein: CASSQDHSDSYEQYF. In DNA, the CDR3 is TGTGCCAGCAGCCAAGATCATTCCGACTCCTACGAGCAGTACTTC.

DNA for the CDR3: TGTGCCAGCAGCGTAGAAACAGGGAGGAATGAGCAGTTCTTC. Its translation: CASSVETGRNEQFF. The chain is built from TRBV9 and TRBJ2-1; D might be TRBD1 or TRBD2, each matching 6 bases. In germline, CDR1 is SGDLS, CDR2 YYNGEE. The ends were cut back, 0 bases at V and 7 bases at J, with 11 bases in the middle. CDR3 length: 14 amino acids. The full variable domain, in which reference TRBV9 and TRBJ2-1 provide the parts outside the CDR3, is DSGVTQTPKHLITATGQRVTLRCSPRSGDLSVYWYQQSLDQGLQFLIQYYNGEERAKGNILERFSAQQFPDLHSELNLSSLELGDSALYFCASSVETGRNEQFFGPGTRLTVL.

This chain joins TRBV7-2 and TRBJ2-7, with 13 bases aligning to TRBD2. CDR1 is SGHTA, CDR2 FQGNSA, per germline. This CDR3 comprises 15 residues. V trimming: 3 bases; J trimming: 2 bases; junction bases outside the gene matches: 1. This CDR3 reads CASSFGLAGAYEQYV. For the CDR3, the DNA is TGTGCCAGCAGCTTTGGACTAGCGGGGGCCTACGAGCAGTACGTC.

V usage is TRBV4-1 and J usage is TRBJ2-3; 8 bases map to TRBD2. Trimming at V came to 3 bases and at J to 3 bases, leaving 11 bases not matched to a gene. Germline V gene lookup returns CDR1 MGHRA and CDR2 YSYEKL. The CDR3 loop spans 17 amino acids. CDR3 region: CASSHTNGGVLTDTQYF. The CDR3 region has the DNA TGCGCCAGCAGCCACACTAACGGGGGGGTTTTAACAGATACGCAGTATTTT.

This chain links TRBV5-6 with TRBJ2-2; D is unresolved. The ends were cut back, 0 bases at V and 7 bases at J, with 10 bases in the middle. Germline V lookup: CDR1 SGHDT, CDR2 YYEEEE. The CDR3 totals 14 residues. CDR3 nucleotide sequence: TGTGCCAGCAGCTTGGCACTGGGCGGCGGGGAGCTGTTTTTT. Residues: CASSLALGGGELFF.

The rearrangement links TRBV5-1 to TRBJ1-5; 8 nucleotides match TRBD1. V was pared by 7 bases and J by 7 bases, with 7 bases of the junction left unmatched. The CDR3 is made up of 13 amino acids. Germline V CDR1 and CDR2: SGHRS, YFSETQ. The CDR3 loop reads CASPSRDRQPQHF. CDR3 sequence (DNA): TGCGCCAGCCCCTCTAGGGACAGGCAGCCCCAGCATTTT. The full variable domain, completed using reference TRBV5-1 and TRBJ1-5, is KAGVTQTPRYLIKTRGQQVTLSCSPISGHRSVSWYQQTPGQGLQFLFEYFSETQRNKGNFPGRFSGRQFSNSRSEMNVSTLELGDSALYLCASPSRDRQPQHFGDGTRLSIL.

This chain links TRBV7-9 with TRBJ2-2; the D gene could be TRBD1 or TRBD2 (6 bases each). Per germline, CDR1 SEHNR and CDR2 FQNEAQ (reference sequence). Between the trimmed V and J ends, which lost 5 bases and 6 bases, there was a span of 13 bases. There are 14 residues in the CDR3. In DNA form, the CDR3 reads TGTGCCAGCAGCGCTAACAGGGAGGCCGGGGAGCTGTTTTTT. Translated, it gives CASSANREAGELFF. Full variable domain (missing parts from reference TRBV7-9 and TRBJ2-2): DTGVSQNPRHKITKRGQNVTFRCDPISEHNRLYWYRQTLGQGPEFLTYFQNEAQLEKSRLLSDRFSAERPKGSFSTLEIQRTEQGDSAMYLCASSANREAGELFFGEGSRLTVL.

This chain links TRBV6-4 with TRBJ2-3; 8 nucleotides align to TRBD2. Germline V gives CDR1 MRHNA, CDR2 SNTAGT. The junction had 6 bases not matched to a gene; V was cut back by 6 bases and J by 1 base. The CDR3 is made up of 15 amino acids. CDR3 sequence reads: CASSRTGGGTDTQYF. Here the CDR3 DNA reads TGTGCCAGCAGCCGAACGGGGGGGGGCACAGATACGCAGTATTTT.

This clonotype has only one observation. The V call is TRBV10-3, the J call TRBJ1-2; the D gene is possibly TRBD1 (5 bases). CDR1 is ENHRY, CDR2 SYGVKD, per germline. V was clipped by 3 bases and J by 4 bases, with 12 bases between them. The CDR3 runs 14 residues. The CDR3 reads CAISDGSGLYGYTF. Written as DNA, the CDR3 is TGTGCCATCAGTGATGGTTCAGGGCTCTATGGCTACACCTTC.

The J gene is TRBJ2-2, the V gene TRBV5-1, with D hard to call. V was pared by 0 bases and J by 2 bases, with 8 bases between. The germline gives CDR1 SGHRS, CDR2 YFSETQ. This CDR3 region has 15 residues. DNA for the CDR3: TGCGCCAGCAGCTTGGGGCCACGCAACACCGGGGAGCTGTTTTTT. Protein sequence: CASSLGPRNTGELFF.

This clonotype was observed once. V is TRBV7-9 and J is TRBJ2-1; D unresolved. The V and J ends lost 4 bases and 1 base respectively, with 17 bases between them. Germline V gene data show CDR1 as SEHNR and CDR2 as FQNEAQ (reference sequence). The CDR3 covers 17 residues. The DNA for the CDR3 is TGTGCCAGCAGCTCAGTGGAGCCCAGAATGTCCTACAATGAGCAGTTCTTC. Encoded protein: CASSSVEPRMSYNEQFF.

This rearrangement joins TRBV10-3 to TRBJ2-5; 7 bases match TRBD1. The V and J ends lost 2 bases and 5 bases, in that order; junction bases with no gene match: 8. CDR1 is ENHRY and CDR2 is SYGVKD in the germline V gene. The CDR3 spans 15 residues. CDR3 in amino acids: CAISEEGGAVETQYF. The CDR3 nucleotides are TGTGCCATCAGTGAGGAAGGGGGCGCGGTCGAGACCCAGTACTTC.

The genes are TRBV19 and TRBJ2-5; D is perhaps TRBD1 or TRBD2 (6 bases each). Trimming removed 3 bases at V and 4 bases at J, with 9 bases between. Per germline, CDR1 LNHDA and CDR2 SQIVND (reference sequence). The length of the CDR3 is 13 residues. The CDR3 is CASSIRGGETQYF. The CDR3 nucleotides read TGTGCCAGTAGTATCAGGGGAGGAGAGACCCAGTACTTC.